A single sample is the source of the 23 T cell receptor beta chains below, sequenced in a study of cytomegalovirus exposure and HLA in healthy donors. With 60 Vbeta and 13 Jbeta primers, the PCR was carried out. Using immunoSEQ multiplex PCR, the repertoire was profiled, and TCRdb retains in-frame clones only, with some absent. The table has around 150,000 clones, about 81% seen once; the top ten hold around 3%. Sequenced sample: PBMCs. The receptors come from a woman aged 45 to 65 in good health and CMV-seropositive.

V is TRBV11-3 and J is TRBJ2-2, with a possible D match to TRBD2 (5 bases). This CDR3 comprises 17 residues. V lost 2 bases and J 4 bases, leaving 17 bases between the germline ends. The germline gives CDR1 SGHNT, CDR2 YENEEA. The CDR3 DNA is TGTGCCAGCAGCTTACTAGGCGGAGGTAGTGGCACCGGGGAGCTGTTTTTT. Protein product: CASSLLGGGSGTGELFF.

This sequence joins TRBV5-1 and TRBJ2-7; a possible D gene is TRBD1 (6 bases). There are 13 residues in the CDR3. Trimming pared 0 bases from V and 4 bases from J, leaving 8 bases between. The germline V gene has CDR1 SGHRS and CDR2 YFSETQ. The CDR3 spells CASSLEGEYEQYF. The CDR3, as DNA: TGCGCCAGCAGCTTGGAGGGGGAATACGAGCAGTACTTC.

The chain's CDR3 is CASSLYLTGQEQYF. The CDR3 bases are TGCGCCAGCAGCCTCTATTTGACAGGGCAGGAGCAGTACTTC. This rearrangement joins TRBV5-1 to TRBJ2-7, with 7 bases matching TRBD1. Trimming took 4 bases from V and 7 from J; bases not matched to a gene: 11. The CDR3 extends over 14 amino acids. Germline V lookup: CDR1 SGHRS, CDR2 YFSETQ. The whole variable domain, filled in from reference TRBV5-1 and TRBJ2-7, reads KAGVTQTPRYLIKTRGQQVTLSCSPISGHRSVSWYQQTPGQGLQFLFEYFSETQRNKGNFPGRFSGRQFSNSRSEMNVSTLELGDSALYLCASSLYLTGQEQYFGPGTRLTVT.

This chain uses TRBV6-1 with TRBJ2-7, with 8 bases aligning to TRBD1. Germline assignment: CDR1 MNHNS and CDR2 SASEGT. This CDR3 spans 19 amino acids. J lost 3 bases, V lost 1 base, and 17 bases had no gene match. In nucleotides, the CDR3 is TGTGCCAGCAGTGAAGAAAGATGGACAGGGTCGAGCCATATCTACGAGCAGTACTTC. It is translated as CASSEERWTGSSHIYEQYF.

The genes are TRBV2 and TRBJ1-4; tentatively, D is TRBD1 (5 bases). The ends were cut back, 3 bases at V and 6 bases at J, with 5 bases in the middle. Germline-derived CDR1 and CDR2 are SNHLY and FYNNEI. CDR3 length equals 12 residues. CDR3 protein: CASSDRDEKLFF. Written as DNA, the CDR3 is TGTGCCAGCAGTGACAGGGATGAAAAACTGTTTTTT.

The V call is TRBV9, the J call TRBJ2-5; TRBD2 aligns across 11 bases. V dropped 3 bases and J dropped 1; count of bases not matched to a gene: 5. The CDR3 spans 16 residues. Germline-derived CDR1 and CDR2 are SGDLS and YYNGEE. The CDR3 coding sequence is TGTGCCAGCAGCGGTAGCGGGGGGGAATTCCAAGAGACCCAGTACTTC. This translates into CASSGSGGEFQETQYF.

CDR3 sequence reads: CASSLGGLEDNEQFF. CDR3 DNA sequence: TGCGCCAGCAGCCTGGGAGGCCTAGAGGACAATGAGCAGTTCTTC. The chain links TRBV5-1 to TRBJ2-1; D possibly corresponds to TRBD2 (6 bases). Trimming took 4 bases from V and 5 from J, leaving 16 bases between them. Germline-derived CDR1 and CDR2 are SGHRS and YFSETQ. The length of the CDR3 is 15 residues.

CDR3 coding DNA: TGTGCCAGTAGTATAGAGGGACAGGGGAAGCAGTACTTC. As protein: CASSIEGQGKQYF. The chain has TRBV19 and TRBJ2-7; the match to TRBD1 covers 10 bases. This CDR3 region has 13 residues. Germline trimming cut 0 bases from V and 8 bases from J; bases unmatched to any gene: 1. Germline V CDR1 and CDR2: LNHDA, SQIVND (reference sequence). Filled out from reference TRBV19 and TRBJ2-7, the complete variable domain reads DGGITQSPKYLFRKEGQNVTLSCEQNLNHDAMYWYRQDPGQGLRLIYYSQIVNDFQKGDIAEGYSVSREKKESFPLTVTSAQKNPTAFYLCASSIEGQGKQYFGPGTRLTVT.

This chain links TRBV7-9 with TRBJ1-2, with TRBD1 matching 8 bases. The length of the CDR3 is 14 residues. Germline V gene data show CDR1 as SEHNR and CDR2 as FQNEAQ (reference sequence). V trimming: 5 bases; J trimming: 3 bases; junction bases outside the gene matches: 5. The CDR3 coding sequence is TGTGCCAGCAGCCACCAGGGGGCCCACTATGGCTACACCTTC. Its translation is CASSHQGAHYGYTF.

The genes are TRBV5-4 and TRBJ1-1, with 7 positions matching TRBD1. Losses at the gene ends were 5 bases for V and 4 bases for J; bases not matched to a gene: 5. The germline V gene has CDR1 SGHNT and CDR2 YYREEE (reference sequence). The CDR3 is made up of 13 amino acids. The CDR3 nucleotides read TGTGCCAGCAGTCTACAGGGGAGCACTGAAGCTTTCTTT. Translating it yields CASSLQGSTEAFF.

The chain employs TRBV19 and TRBJ1-2; no clear D gene. The length of the CDR3 is 12 residues. Deletions cut 1 base from V and 7 bases from J, with 7 bases between. Germline V CDR1 and CDR2: LNHDA, SQIVND (reference sequence). The CDR3, as DNA: TGTGCCAGTAGTATAGGGCAGCGTGGCTACACCTTC. Its protein product is CASSIGQRGYTF.

V and J are TRBV27 and TRBJ2-7; D call uncertain. Between the trimmed V and J ends, which lost 5 bases and 0 bases, there was a span of 5 bases. Germline V gene sequence: CDR1 MNHEY, CDR2 SMNVEV (reference sequence). The CDR3 is made up of 12 amino acids. For the CDR3, the DNA is TGTGCCAGCAGTCCGAGCTCCTACGAGCAGTACTTC. Its translation is CASSPSSYEQYF.

This clone was seen only a few times. The chain is built from TRBV13 and TRBJ2-6; the D gene is possibly TRBD1 (6 bases). The V end lost 0 bases, the J end lost 1 base, and 7 bases lay between the germline ends. Germline assignment: CDR1 PRHDT and CDR2 FYEKMQ (reference sequence). CDR3 length equals 16 residues. In DNA, the CDR3 is TGTGCCAGCAGCTTAGGCACAGGGTCTGGGGCCAACGTCCTGACTTTC. Translation gives CASSLGTGSGANVLTF.

The chain uses TRBV6-5 and TRBJ2-2; 7 nucleotides line up with TRBD2. J was trimmed by 5 bases and V by 6 bases; bases with no gene match: 9. This CDR3 has 15 residues. Per germline, CDR1 MNHEY and CDR2 SVGAGI. In nucleotides, the CDR3 is TGTGCCAGCAGCCGAGCGGGGCGAGGGACCGGGGAGCTGTTTTTT. Its protein product is CASSRAGRGTGELFF.

This clone was seen just once. The rearrangement uses TRBV19 and TRBJ1-5; TRBD1 is a possible D gene (6 bases). CDR3 length: 15 amino acids. CDR1 is LNHDA, CDR2 SQIVND, per germline (reference sequence). With 7 bases removed from V and 1 base from J, the gap between germline ends came to 14 bases. This chain's CDR3 is CASKRQVGSNQPQHF. In nucleotides, the CDR3 is TGTGCCAGTAAACGACAGGTGGGGAGCAATCAGCCCCAGCATTTT.

As concerns this clone: This sample includes further DNA sequences coding for the same CDR3. V is TRBV6-5 and J is TRBJ1-1; D is undetermined. CDR1 MNHEY and CDR2 SVGAGI come from the germline V gene. The CDR3 extends over 13 amino acids. Trimming removed 2 bases from V and 6 bases from J, with 10 bases in between. The CDR3 sequence: CASSYTGWAEAFF. CDR3 DNA sequence: TGTGCCAGCAGTTACACGGGTTGGGCTGAAGCTTTCTTT.

This rearrangement joins TRBV7-3 to TRBJ2-7, with D perhaps matching TRBD2 (6 bases). Deletions cut 5 bases from V and 2 bases from J, with 10 bases between. CDR3 length: 13 amino acids. The germline CDR1 and CDR2 sequences are SGHTA and FQGTGA. The CDR3 sequence: CASSRGGTYEQYF. DNA of the CDR3: TGTGCCAGCAGCCGGGGCGGGACCTACGAGCAGTACTTC.

The chain uses TRBV6-5 and TRBJ1-2; TRBD1 agrees at 7 bases. Germline V lookup: CDR1 MNHEY, CDR2 SVGAGI. CDR3 size: 15 residues. V shed 6 bases, J shed 5 bases, and the junction held 12 bases outside the gene matches. The CDR3 loop is CASSPTTSTGYGYTF. In nucleotides, the CDR3 is TGTGCCAGCAGCCCTACGACCTCGACAGGGTATGGCTACACCTTC.

This chain joins TRBV10-1 and TRBJ2-2; 9 nucleotides align to TRBD1. The CDR3 runs to 15 residues. The germline V gene encodes CDR1 WNHNN and CDR2 SYGVQD (reference sequence). J lost 4 bases, V lost 4 bases, and 4 bases had no gene match. The chain's CDR3 is CASSVGTGSTGELFF. The CDR3 bases are TGCGCCAGCAGTGTGGGGACAGGGAGCACCGGGGAGCTGTTTTTT.

The V call is TRBV6-1, the J call TRBJ2-1; 11 nucleotides agree with TRBD2. Germline V gene lookup returns CDR1 MNHNS and CDR2 SASEGT. This CDR3 comprises 20 residues. V trimming: 4 bases; J trimming: 1 base; junction bases outside the gene matches: 15. The CDR3 is CASSARPTSGVLGSYNEQFF. In DNA, the CDR3 is TGTGCCAGCAGTGCCCGCCCGACTAGCGGGGTCCTTGGGTCCTACAATGAGCAGTTCTTC.

The V call is TRBV4-2, the J call TRBJ2-1, with D tentatively TRBD2 (6 bases). The CDR3 covers 14 residues. V was pared by 1 base and J by 11 bases, with 15 bases between. In germline, CDR1 is LGHNA, CDR2 YNFKEQ. CDR3 protein: CASSQALQSGQQFF. In DNA, the CDR3 is TGTGCCAGCAGCCAAGCCCTCCAGAGCGGGCAGCAGTTCTTC.

The chain has TRBV2 and TRBJ2-3, with D perhaps TRBD1 (5 bases). This CDR3 has 13 residues. With 7 bases removed from V and 3 bases from J, the gap between germline ends came to 11 bases. Germline CDR1 is SNHLY and CDR2 is FYNNEI. This chain's CDR3 is CASKRGWTDTQYF. CDR3 DNA: TGTGCCAGCAAAAGGGGTTGGACAGATACGCAGTATTTT.

The gene calls are TRBV25-1 and TRBJ1-4; D is perhaps TRBD1 (5 bases). This CDR3 spans 13 amino acids. Germline assignment: CDR1 MGHDK and CDR2 SYGVNS. With 8 bases removed from V and 10 bases from J, the gap between germline ends came to 17 bases. The CDR3 DNA follows: TGTGCCAGCGCAACTGAGACAGCCTTAAAACTGTTTTTT. Its translation is CASATETALKLFF.